This T cell receptor beta chain was captured by sequencing in a study of OX40 agonist ivuxolimab in advanced cancers. Study in general: At 0.01 to 10 mg/kg, ivuxolimab was administered intravenously to patients every 2 weeks.

CDR1 and CDR2 (germline): SGHTA, FQGTGA. The CDR3 has 16 residues. Trimming pared 2 bases from V and 2 bases from J, leaving 14 bases between. Comments on this clone: What it binds is not known.

The method was immunoSEQ multiplex PCR; TCRdb's version includes in-frame clones alone and lacks a portion of them. In the table there are roughly 56,000 clones, 80% to 90% of which are singletons. Study-level points and caveats: At 0.1 to 3.0 mg/kg and by week 6, CD4+ and CD8+ T cells in the blood had expanded clonally.

The receptor comes from an adult with an advanced solid tumor such as melanoma, head and neck, liver or kidney cancer. Specimen: CD4+ or CD8+ T cells sorted from blood, collected in a trial of the OX40 agonist ivuxolimab. The chain uses TRBV7-3 and TRBJ2-3; D remains unclear. Here the CDR3 reads CASSLGMGGITDTQYF. DNA of the CDR3: TGTGCCAGCAGCTTAGGAATGGGCGGAATCACAGATACGCAGTATTTT.